Following are 3 T cell receptor beta chains from one sample sequenced in a study of blood T cells in healthy people across ages. A second PCR of 7 to 11 cycles used a sample-barcoded 5' primer and a J-beta primer mix. Via MiXCR, TCRdb re-called the 5' RACE reads, giving one row per CDR3 protein. Here the sample spans hundreds of thousands of distinct CDR3 sequences, around 32% being singletons. Specimen: blood. The receptor set was obtained from a woman older than 75 in good health.

CDR3 region: CSAKGYEQYF. CDR3 DNA sequence: TGCAGTGCTAAAGGGTACGAGCAGTACTTC. J is TRBJ2-1 and V is TRBV20-1; D not resolved. The better agreement between TRBJ2-7 and the DNA end casts doubt on the J call. The CDR3 is 10 amino acids. Germline V lookup: CDR1 DFQATT, CDR2 SNEGSKA (reference sequence).

This clonotype has only a few counts. Since a much larger clone is just one base distant, this may be a read error. The chain combines TRBV29-1 with TRBJ2-1; 7 nucleotides line up with TRBD1. CDR3 length: 14 residues. Looked up from germline, CDR1 is SQVTM and CDR2 is ANQGSEA. Trimming took 0 bases from V and 6 from J; bases not matched to a gene: 5. CDR3 coding DNA: TGCAGCGTTGAAGACCAGGCAGGGGGCAATGAGCAGTTCTTC. Encoded protein: CSVEDQAGGNEQFF.

This chain joins TRBV5-1 and TRBJ2-7; D is undetermined. The germline V gene has CDR1 SGHRS and CDR2 YFSETQ. This CDR3 region has 12 residues. V lost 5 bases to trimming and J lost 2 bases, with 8 bases between them. CDR3 in amino acids: CASSFTPYEQYF. The CDR3 DNA sequence: TGCGCCAGCAGTTTCACCCCCTACGAGCAGTACTTC.